The 19 T cell receptor beta chains listed next were all sequenced from one sample in a study of OX40 agonist ivuxolimab in advanced cancers. The assay was immunoSEQ multiplex PCR, and TCRdb's table has in-frame clones only and misses some. The sample yields more than 15,000 clones, about 70% seen once. Sample: CD4+ or CD8+ T cells sorted from blood, taken in a trial of the OX40 agonist ivuxolimab. Source of these receptors: an adult with an advanced solid tumor such as melanoma, head and neck, liver or kidney cancer.

The rearrangement uses TRBV4-3 and TRBJ2-1, with a tentative D call TRBD2 (5 bases). Germline V gives CDR1 LGHNA, CDR2 YSLEER. V gave up 3 bases and J gave up 0 bases, with 9 bases separating them. The CDR3 contains 15 residues. The CDR3 region is CASSHLASSYNEQFF. In DNA form, the CDR3 reads TGCGCCAGCAGCCACCTAGCTTCCTCCTACAATGAGCAGTTCTTC.

The chain recombines TRBV27 with TRBJ2-1, with no clear D. The V end was cut by 2 bases, the J end by 0 bases, with 8 bases between. The CDR3 runs to 15 residues. The germline V gene encodes CDR1 MNHEY and CDR2 SMNVEV (reference sequence). The CDR3, as DNA: TGTGCCAGCAGTTTAGAACTGAGCTCCTACAATGAGCAGTTCTTC. Its protein product is CASSLELSSYNEQFF.

The CDR3 sequence: CASSVENSPLHF. As DNA, the CDR3 is TGTGCCAGCAGCGTAGAAAATTCACCCCTCCACTTT. This rearrangement joins TRBV9 to TRBJ1-6; D gene ambiguous. From germline, CDR1 is SGDLS and CDR2 YYNGEE. The CDR3 contains 12 residues. V dropped 0 bases and J dropped 7 bases, with 2 bases sitting between them.

The J gene is TRBJ2-1, the V gene TRBV9; D call uncertain. CDR1 is SGDLS, CDR2 YYNGEE, per germline. V was pared by 4 bases and J by 7 bases, with 9 bases between. This CDR3 contains 12 residues. The CDR3 spells CASSTIQNEQFF. For the CDR3, the DNA is TGTGCCAGCAGCACCATACAGAATGAGCAGTTCTTC.

J is TRBJ2-2 and V is TRBV6-6; 9 bases agree with TRBD2. V trimming: 5 bases; J trimming: 0 bases; junction bases outside the gene matches: 4. Germline values: CDR1 MNHNY, CDR2 SVGAGI (reference sequence). This CDR3 is 16 amino acids long. Here the CDR3 DNA reads TGTGCCAGCAGTCCCAGACTAGCGGCGAACACCGGGGAGCTGTTTTTT. Translated: CASSPRLAANTGELFF.

The chain joins TRBV14 to TRBJ2-2; 9 bases are shared with TRBD2. The germline V gene encodes CDR1 SGHDN and CDR2 FVKESK. With V trimmed by 0 bases and J by 6 bases, 8 bases remained unmatched. The CDR3 sequence is 17 residues long. The CDR3 DNA is TGTGCCAGCAGCCAAGATCGTGGCGGGAGGGCCGCCGGGGAGCTGTTTTTT. Its protein product is CASSQDRGGRAAGELFF.

This clone has more than one count but fewer than ten. J is TRBJ1-1 and V is TRBV4-1; no clear D gene. Germline CDR1 reads MGHRA; CDR2 reads YSYEKL. The CDR3 loop spans 15 amino acids. Trimming took off 6 bases at V and 0 bases at J, with 14 bases between the two ends. Written as DNA, the CDR3 is TGCGCCAGCAGAGGAACCGAAGATATGAACACTGAAGCTTTCTTT. It encodes CASRGTEDMNTEAFF.

The rearrangement joins TRBV5-1 to TRBJ1-2, with TRBD1 as a possible D gene (5 bases). Germline lookup yields CDR1 SGHRS and CDR2 YFSETQ. The CDR3 runs to 15 residues. V was cut by 0 bases and J by 3 bases, with 12 bases left in between. For the CDR3, the DNA is TGCGCCAGCAGCTTGGGTCAGGGAAGCTACTATGGCTACACCTTC. Protein product: CASSLGQGSYYGYTF.

This clone has more than one count but fewer than ten. The J gene is TRBJ2-3, the V gene TRBV28; D tentatively reads TRBD1 or TRBD2 (5 bases each). CDR3 length: 14 residues. Trimming took off 7 bases at V and 1 base at J, with 12 bases between the two ends. In germline, CDR1 is MDHEN, CDR2 SYDVKM. The CDR3 DNA reads as TGTGCCAGCACGATCGAGGGGCGCACAGATACGCAGTATTTT. Translated, it gives CASTIEGRTDTQYF.

The genes are TRBV5-8 and TRBJ1-2; D might be TRBD1 (6 bases). Per the germline V gene, CDR1 is SGHTS and CDR2 is YDEGEE. V lost 3 bases, J lost 0 bases, and 15 bases lay in between. The CDR3 consists of 16 residues. CDR3 protein: CASSWVQGPANYGYTF. The CDR3 DNA reads as TGTGCCAGCAGCTGGGTCCAGGGGCCAGCTAACTATGGCTACACCTTC.

This chain connects TRBV5-1 to TRBJ1-5; D might be TRBD1 (5 bases). Germline V gene lookup returns CDR1 SGHRS and CDR2 YFSETQ. V dropped 7 bases and J dropped 3 bases, with 32 bases sitting between them. This CDR3 is 20 amino acids long. The CDR3 protein is CASRRGATRTGDFLNQPQHF. The CDR3 nucleotides are TGCGCCAGCCGTAGGGGTGCTACTCGGACGGGAGATTTTCTCAATCAGCCCCAGCATTTT.

The J gene is TRBJ2-1, the V gene TRBV6-5, with D unclear. This CDR3 region has 13 residues. Trimming pared 6 bases from V and 7 bases from J, leaving 13 bases between. The germline V gene encodes CDR1 MNHEY and CDR2 SVGAGI. The CDR3 DNA reads as TGTGCCAGCAGCCTACCCTGGGGTAATGAGCAGTTCTTC. It codes for CASSLPWGNEQFF.

The chain has TRBV4-3 and TRBJ2-7, with D hard to call. The germline gives CDR1 LGHNA, CDR2 YSLEER. CDR3 length: 15 amino acids. V shed 0 bases and J shed 3 bases, with 12 bases lying between them. Here the CDR3 reads CASSQDLGVGYEQYF. Written as DNA, the CDR3 is TGCGCCAGCAGCCAAGATCTGGGTGTAGGCTACGAGCAGTACTTC.

This clone was seen a few times. The rearrangement links TRBV28 to TRBJ2-1; 12 bases agree with TRBD2. Trimming took 2 bases from V and 8 from J; bases not matched to a gene: 13. The CDR3 is made up of 18 amino acids. Germline V CDR1 and CDR2: MDHEN, SYDVKM. DNA for the CDR3: TGTGCCAGCAGTTTAGGGGGGGCCCGGGGACTAGCGGGTGATGAGCAGTTCTTC. Translated: CASSLGGARGLAGDEQFF.

This clone was counted between two and nine times. The chain employs TRBV5-6 and TRBJ2-2; 9 nucleotides align to TRBD2. In germline, CDR1 is SGHDT, CDR2 YYEEEE. The CDR3 loop spans 17 amino acids. The trim removed 3 bases at V and 1 base at J, leaving 7 bases unmatched. Written as DNA, the CDR3 is TGTGCCAGCAGCTCACCCGGGACTAGCCGGAACACCGGGGAGCTGTTTTTT. This gives the protein CASSSPGTSRNTGELFF.

V and J are TRBV30 and TRBJ2-2; a weak D match, TRBD1 (5 bases). V was trimmed by 0 bases and J by 2 bases, leaving 13 bases between them. The CDR3 has 16 amino acids. CDR1 is GTSNPN, CDR2 SVGIG, per germline (reference sequence). The CDR3 bases are TGTGCCTGGAGTGTATTTTGGCAGGGAAACACCGGGGAGCTGTTTTTT. Translating it yields CAWSVFWQGNTGELFF.

The chain recombines TRBV13 with TRBJ2-7; 9 bases are shared with TRBD1. Germline V lookup: CDR1 PRHDT, CDR2 FYEKMQ (reference sequence). The ends lost 5 bases at V and 2 bases at J; junction bases unmatched: 4. The CDR3 covers 14 residues. The CDR3 region is CASSGGQGTYEQYF. In DNA form, the CDR3 reads TGTGCCAGCAGCGGGGGACAGGGAACCTACGAGCAGTACTTC.

CDR3 nucleotide sequence: TGTGCCAGCAGCCCCTCCCGGGACAGGGACTACAATGAGCAGTTCTTC. Protein product: CASSPSRDRDYNEQFF. V and J are TRBV7-9 and TRBJ2-1; 9 bases align to TRBD1. CDR1 and CDR2 from the germline V gene are SEHNR and FQNEAQ (reference sequence). The V gene end was trimmed by 5 bases and the J gene end by 3 bases; junction bases not matched to a gene: 8. The CDR3 has 16 residues.

This chain links TRBV11-2 with TRBJ1-4, with D possibly TRBD1 on 5 matching bases. V lost 5 bases, J lost 4 bases, and 11 bases lay in between. Germline V gene data show CDR1 as SGHAT and CDR2 as FQNNGV. The CDR3 spans 14 residues. Written as DNA, the CDR3 is TGTGCCAGCAGCGCCCGGGACGGTAATGAAAAACTGTTTTTT. This encodes CASSARDGNEKLFF.